Ten or more counts support the clone carrying this TCR beta chain. Its matching antigen is unknown. A much larger clone differs by one base, so this may be a read error. Original analysis: Clinicopathological groups of papillary thyroid cancer showed CDR3 differences that were used to build a distant-metastasis classifier. TCRdb reprocessed the PCR reads via MiXCR. The V and J calls here are based on TCRdb, not the publication. The data show about 64,000 clones, 4% to 5% seen once. The V segment lost 3 bases and the J segment 10 bases; nucleotides outside the gene matches: 7. This CDR3 comprises 15 residues. Germline V CDR1 and CDR2: KGHDR, SFDVKD. Patients underwent thyroid surgery, and none had received any treatment before it. This entry comes from a study of metastatic and nonmetastatic thyroid tumors. Study information: The study looked at repertoires side by side in blood and in tumor or nodule tissue from malignant and benign thyroid patients. Study results and limitations: Malignant thyroid tumors reportedly had TCR beta diversity that was significantly higher than in benign nodules, in blood and tumor.

J is TRBJ2-1 and V is TRBV24-1; 11 nucleotides line up with TRBD2. Source material: blood. The TCR comes from a female donor with papillary thyroid cancer or a benign thyroid nodule (not recorded which). Some clones in this sample may be carry-over from other donors' samples. CDR3 nucleotide sequence: TGTGCCACCAGTGATGCTTTAGCGGGAGGGAGCGAGCAGTTCTTC. Translation: CATSDALAGGSEQFF.